Presented here are 18 T cell receptor beta chains from one specimen sequenced in a study of T cell responses to AZD1222 COVID-19 vaccine (dated by TCRdb to the early 2020s). Receptor libraries were prepared by the immunoSEQ multiplex PCR assay. TCRdb re-hosts the immuneACCESS table, in-frame sequences only. Its copies lack some clones; in the studies checked, an unresolved V gene accounts for under half of them, and the cause for the rest is not known. The sample includes roughly 270,000 clones, with almost 95% observed a single time. Around 0.57% of the sample is held by the ten biggest clonotypes. The sample's time point label, decoded: about 28 days (+/-7) after the second vaccine dose. Sequencing used peripheral blood, obtained 28 days after the second AZD1222 dose. Source of these receptors: an adult who received the AZD1222 COVID-19 vaccine.

The CDR3 nucleotides are TGTGCCAGCAGCTTAAGAGACCCAAACTCTGGAAACACCATATATTTT. Its protein product is CASSLRDPNSGNTIYF. The chain carries TRBV5-4 and TRBJ1-3, with unresolved D. The germline V and J ends were trimmed by 2 bases and 0 bases, with 12 bases remaining between them. The V gene's germline CDR1 is SGHNT and CDR2 YYREEE (reference sequence). The CDR3 runs to 16 residues.

The chain employs TRBV7-2 and TRBJ2-7; D not certain. Germline CDR1 and CDR2: SGHTA and FQGNSA. Trimming took 7 bases from V and 3 from J, leaving 16 bases between them. There are 14 residues in the CDR3. Here the CDR3 DNA reads TGTGCCAGCACCATGAGCCCGGAGCGCTACGAGCAGTACTTC. The encoded protein is CASTMSPERYEQYF.

This clone has more than one count but fewer than ten. The chain links TRBV5-1 to TRBJ1-2; D is perhaps TRBD1 (5 bases). Trimming removed 7 bases from V and 1 base from J, with 17 bases in between. Germline-derived CDR1 and CDR2 are SGHRS and YFSETQ. This CDR3 region has 15 residues. DNA for the CDR3: TGCGCCAGCCGTTATGTCGACAGTAGTAACTATGGCTACACCTTC. It is translated as CASRYVDSSNYGYTF.

This chain connects TRBV19 to TRBJ2-5, with 8 nucleotides matching TRBD2. Trimming at V came to 5 bases and at J to 5 bases, leaving 13 bases not matched to a gene. CDR1 LNHDA and CDR2 SQIVND come from the germline V gene (reference sequence). CDR3 length equals 16 residues. CDR3 sequence (DNA): TGTGCCAGTAGTCCCCGAGCTAGCGGGCCCCCGGAGACCCAGTACTTC. Its protein product is CASSPRASGPPETQYF.

This rearrangement joins TRBV5-1 to TRBJ1-1; D unresolved. V was cut by 0 bases and J by 0 bases, with 9 bases left in between. Germline loops: CDR1 SGHRS, CDR2 YFSETQ. CDR3 length: 15 residues. The DNA for the CDR3 is TGCGCCAGCAGCTTGGAGCGGACGGTGAACACTGAAGCTTTCTTT. Protein: CASSLERTVNTEAFF.

V gene TRBV7-3 combines with J gene TRBJ2-3; TRBD2 is a possible D gene (7 bases). Germline CDR1 and CDR2: SGHTA and FQGTGA. The CDR3 consists of 13 residues. V was pared by 5 bases and J by 10 bases, with 16 bases between. The CDR3 DNA reads as TGTGCCAGCAGCAGGGGGGGCGAAGGGCCGCAGTATTTT. Translating gives CASSRGGEGPQYF.

The CDR3 DNA reads TGTGCCAGCGGGGAGGGGAAATTCCCTCGGGGCTACACCTTC. Protein product: CASGEGKFPRGYTF. V is TRBV27 and J is TRBJ1-2; tentatively, D is TRBD1 (5 bases). Per germline, CDR1 MNHEY and CDR2 SMNVEV (reference sequence). Trimming removed 8 bases at V and 8 bases at J, with 21 bases between. The CDR3 loop spans 14 amino acids.

This chain links TRBV28 with TRBJ1-1; no clear D gene. The germline gives CDR1 MDHEN, CDR2 SYDVKM. The CDR3 is 15 residues long. Trimming left V 7 bases short and J 1 base short, with 16 bases between. CDR3 nucleotides: TGTGCCAGCAACGGCGCTGCGGGTAAGAACACTGAAGCTTTCTTT. This gives the protein CASNGAAGKNTEAFF.

The V and J genes are TRBV9 and TRBJ2-1; TRBD2 agrees at 8 bases. Germline values: CDR1 SGDLS, CDR2 YYNGEE. The ends lost 2 bases at V and 5 bases at J; junction bases unmatched: 3. The CDR3 contains 14 residues. The CDR3 is CASSVSGNNNEQFF. The CDR3 DNA sequence: TGTGCCAGCAGCGTTAGCGGGAATAACAATGAGCAGTTCTTC.

The rearrangement links TRBV5-1 to TRBJ2-2; D remains ambiguous. The germline gives CDR1 SGHRS, CDR2 YFSETQ. The ends were cut back, 0 bases at V and 4 bases at J, with 7 bases in the middle. The CDR3 loop spans 14 amino acids. DNA for the CDR3: TGCGCCAGCAGCTTGGGCGGCAGCACCGGGGAGCTGTTTTTT. Translation: CASSLGGSTGELFF.

This chain's CDR3 is CASLRGAQPQHF. DNA of the CDR3: TGTGCCAGCTTAAGAGGGGCTCAGCCCCAGCATTTT. The chain joins TRBV28 to TRBJ1-5, with D tentatively TRBD1 (5 bases). Germline CDR1 and CDR2: MDHEN and SYDVKM. Trimming took 8 bases from V and 6 from J, leaving 11 bases between them. The CDR3 extends over 12 amino acids.

The chain employs TRBV5-1 and TRBJ2-1; the match to TRBD1 covers 9 bases. In germline, CDR1 is SGHRS, CDR2 YFSETQ. V shed 4 bases and J 0 bases; nucleotides not matched to a gene: 5. The CDR3 contains 16 residues. The CDR3 DNA reads as TGCGCCAGCAGCCCGGGACAGGGCGGCTCCTACAATGAGCAGTTCTTC. It is translated as CASSPGQGGSYNEQFF. The entire variable domain, with the rest obtained from reference TRBV5-1 and TRBJ2-1, is as follows: KAGVTQTPRYLIKTRGQQVTLSCSPISGHRSVSWYQQTPGQGLQFLFEYFSETQRNKGNFPGRFSGRQFSNSRSEMNVSTLELGDSALYLCASSPGQGGSYNEQFFGPGTRLTVL.

This rearrangement joins TRBV7-9 to TRBJ2-6; D gene ambiguous. Trimming took 5 bases from V and 2 from J, leaving 19 bases between them. The CDR3 extends over 18 amino acids. The V gene's germline CDR1 is SEHNR and CDR2 FQNEAQ (reference sequence). CDR3 amino acids: CASSPLDQVGAGANVLTF. In DNA, the CDR3 is TGTGCCAGCAGCCCCCTCGACCAAGTCGGAGCTGGGGCCAACGTCCTGACTTTC.

CDR3 amino acids: CASSQDQRRNYGYTF. CDR3 bases: TGTGCCAGCAGCCAAGATCAAAGGAGGAACTATGGCTACACCTTC. This chain connects TRBV3-1 (or the pseudogene TRBV3-2) to TRBJ1-2, with no clear D. This CDR3 comprises 15 residues. Germline CDR1 is LGHDT and CDR2 is YNNKEL (reference sequence). V shed 0 bases and J shed 2 bases, with 10 bases lying between them.

The CDR3 loop reads CASSPRGLNNSPLHF. The CDR3 DNA reads as TGTGCCAGCAGTCCCCGGGGCCTGAATAATTCACCCCTCCACTTT. The chain recombines TRBV27 with TRBJ1-6; D might be TRBD1 (5 bases). CDR1 and CDR2 from the germline V gene are MNHEY and SMNVEV (reference sequence). This CDR3 comprises 15 residues. Deletions cut 5 bases from V and 5 bases from J, with 13 bases between.

This clone was seen only once. The V and J genes are TRBV29-1 and TRBJ2-2; 8 bases map to TRBD1. J lost 5 bases, V lost 7 bases, and 3 bases had no gene match. The CDR3 has 12 residues. Per the germline V gene, CDR1 is SQVTM and CDR2 is ANQGSEA. The CDR3 nucleotides read TGCAGCGCTAGGGACAGGACCGGGGAGCTGTTTTTT. It encodes CSARDRTGELFF.

The rearrangement uses TRBV11-2 and TRBJ2-7; 11 nucleotides line up with TRBD2. The germline V gene encodes CDR1 SGHAT and CDR2 FQNNGV. The V segment lost 6 bases and the J segment 2 bases; nucleotides outside the gene matches: 6. The CDR3 consists of 15 residues. CDR3 DNA: TGTGCCAGCAGTCCCCTAGCGGGAGGAACCTACGAGCAGTACTTC. As protein: CASSPLAGGTYEQYF.

The V and J genes are TRBV5-4 and TRBJ2-2; 8 positions agree with TRBD2. The CDR3 length is 16 residues. The germline CDR1 and CDR2 sequences are SGHNT and YYREEE (reference sequence). After removal of 4 bases from V and 4 bases from J, the junction contained 9 bases not matched to a gene. The CDR3: CASSTPAGEATGELFF. CDR3 nucleotide sequence: TGTGCCAGCAGCACACCAGCGGGGGAGGCCACCGGGGAGCTGTTTTTT.